This T cell receptor beta chain is from a study of naive and memory T cell subsets. This clonotype was detected a few times. The target antigen is unknown. The CDR3 is 13 residues long. V lost 6 bases, J lost 14 bases, and 9 bases stayed unmatched. CD4+ T cell IFNgamma after overnight CMV lysate exposure gave donor CMV status. Sorting gates: effector memory CD45RA-CD27-, EMRA CD45RA+CD27-. An equimolar mix of two oligonucleotides served as the beta constant-region primer for TRBC1 and TRBC2. The ligated cDNA underwent four PCR rounds using SP2 and nested alpha and beta constant-region primers. Using its own MiXCR run on the UMI-ligation and nested PCR reads, TCRdb lists one record per CDR3 protein. The data contain over 25,000 distinct CDR3 sequences, approximately 17% of them singletons. Regarding the study as a whole: Between naive and memory subsets, TCR abundance power law exponents differed.

This rearrangement joins TRBV12-3 or TRBV12-4 to TRBJ2-1; 11 bases align to TRBD2. Material for sequencing was effector memory CD4+ T cells from blood. Subset noted: effector memory, CD45RA- CD27-. The receptor was isolated from a human donor in good health. The CDR3 DNA reads TGTGCCAGCAGATTTACTAGCGGGAGTGCGGAGTTCTTC. This encodes CASRFTSGSAEFF.